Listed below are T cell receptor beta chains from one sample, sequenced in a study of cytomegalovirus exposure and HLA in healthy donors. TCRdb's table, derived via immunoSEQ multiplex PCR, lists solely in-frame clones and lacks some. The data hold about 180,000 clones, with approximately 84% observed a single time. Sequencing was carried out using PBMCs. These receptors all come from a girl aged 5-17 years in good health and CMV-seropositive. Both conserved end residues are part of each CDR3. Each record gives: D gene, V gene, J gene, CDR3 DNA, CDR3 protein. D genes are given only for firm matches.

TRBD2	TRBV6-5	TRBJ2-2	TGTGCCAGCAGTTTTCTAGCGGAGAACACCGGGGAGCTGTTTTTT	CASSFLAENTGELFF
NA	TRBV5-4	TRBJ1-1	TGTGCCAGCAGCTTGGGAGGGCTGAACACTGAAGCTTTCTTT	CASSLGGLNTEAFF
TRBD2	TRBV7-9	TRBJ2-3	TGTGCCAGCAGCCAAATCGGGGAGGGGCAGTCCAAGAATACGCAGTATTTT	CASSQIGEGQSKNTQYF
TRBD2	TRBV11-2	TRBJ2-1	TGTGCCAGCAGCTTGTACCGGGGACTAGCGGGAGATGAGCAGTTCTTC	CASSLYRGLAGDEQFF
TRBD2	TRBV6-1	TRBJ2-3	TGTGCCAGCAGTCGACTAGCGGGGAGCACAGATACGCAGTATTTT	CASSRLAGSTDTQYF
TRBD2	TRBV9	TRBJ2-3	TGTGCCAGCAGCGAACCACCCGGGACTAGCATAAATACGCAGTATTTT	CASSEPPGTSINTQYF
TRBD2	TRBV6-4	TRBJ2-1	TGTGCCAGCAGTGACAGACTAGCGGGGCCATCCTACAATGAGCAGTTCTTC	CASSDRLAGPSYNEQFF
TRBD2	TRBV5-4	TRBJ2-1	TGTGCCAGCAGCCGCGGCGGGAGCGGGACCTACAATGAGCAGTTCTTC	CASSRGGSGTYNEQFF
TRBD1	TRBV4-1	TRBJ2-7	TGCGCCAGCAGCCAAGGGCAGGGGGCTGCCTACGAGCAGTACTTC	CASSQGQGAAYEQYF
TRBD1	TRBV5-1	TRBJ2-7	TGCGCCAGCAGCTACCTTGGACAGGGATCGTCTGCCGAGCAGTACTTC	CASSYLGQGSSAEQYF